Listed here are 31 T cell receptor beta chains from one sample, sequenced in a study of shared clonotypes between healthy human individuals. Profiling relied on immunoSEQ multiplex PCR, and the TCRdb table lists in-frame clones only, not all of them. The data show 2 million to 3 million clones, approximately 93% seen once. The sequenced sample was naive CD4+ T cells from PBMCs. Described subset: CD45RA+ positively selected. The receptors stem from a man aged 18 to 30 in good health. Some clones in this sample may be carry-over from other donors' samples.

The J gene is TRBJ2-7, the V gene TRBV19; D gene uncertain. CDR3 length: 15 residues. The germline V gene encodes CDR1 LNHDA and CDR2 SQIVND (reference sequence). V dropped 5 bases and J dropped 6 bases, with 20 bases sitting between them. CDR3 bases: TGTGCCAGTAGTCCCTACCTAGGCCGGCAGTCCGAGCAGTACTTC. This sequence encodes CASSPYLGRQSEQYF.

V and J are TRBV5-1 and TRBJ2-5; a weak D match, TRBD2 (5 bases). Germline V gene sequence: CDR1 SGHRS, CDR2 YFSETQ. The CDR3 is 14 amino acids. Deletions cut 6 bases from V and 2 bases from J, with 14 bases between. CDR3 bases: TGCGCCAGCACGCGGACTTACAGACAAGAGACCCAGTACTTC. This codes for CASTRTYRQETQYF.

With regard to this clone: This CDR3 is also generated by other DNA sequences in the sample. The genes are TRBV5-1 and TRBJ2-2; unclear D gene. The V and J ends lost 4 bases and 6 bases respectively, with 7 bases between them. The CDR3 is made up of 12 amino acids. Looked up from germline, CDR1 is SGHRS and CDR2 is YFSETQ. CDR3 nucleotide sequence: TGCGCCAGCAGCCTAGGGTCCGGGGAGCTGTTTTTT. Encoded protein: CASSLGSGELFF.

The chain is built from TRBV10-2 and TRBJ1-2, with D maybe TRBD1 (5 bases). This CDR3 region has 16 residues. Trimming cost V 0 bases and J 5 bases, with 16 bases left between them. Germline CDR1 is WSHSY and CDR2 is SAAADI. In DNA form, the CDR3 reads TGCGCCAGCAGTGAGTCGAGCAAGGGGCGGGGATATGGCTACACCTTC. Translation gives CASSESSKGRGYGYTF.

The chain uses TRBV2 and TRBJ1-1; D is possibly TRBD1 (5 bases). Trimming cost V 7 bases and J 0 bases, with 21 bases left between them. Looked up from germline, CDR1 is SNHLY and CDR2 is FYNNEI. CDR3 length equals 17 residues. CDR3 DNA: TGTGCCAGCACCTTCCTGTCGGGGCAGCTCATGAACACTGAAGCTTTCTTT. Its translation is CASTFLSGQLMNTEAFF.

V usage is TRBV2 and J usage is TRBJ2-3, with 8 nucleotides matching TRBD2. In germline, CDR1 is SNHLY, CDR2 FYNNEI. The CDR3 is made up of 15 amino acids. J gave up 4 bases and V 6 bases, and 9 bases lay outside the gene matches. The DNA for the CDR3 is TGTGCCAGCAGCGGGAGCGGGAGAGGTCCAGATACGCAGTATTTT. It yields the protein CASSGSGRGPDTQYF.

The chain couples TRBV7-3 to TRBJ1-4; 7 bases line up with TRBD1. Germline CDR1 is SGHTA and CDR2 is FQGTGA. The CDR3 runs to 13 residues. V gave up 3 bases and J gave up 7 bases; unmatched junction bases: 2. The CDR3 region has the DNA TGTGCCAGCAGCTTCTACAGGGGTGAAAAACTGTTTTTT. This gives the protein CASSFYRGEKLFF. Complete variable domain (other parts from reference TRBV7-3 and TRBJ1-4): GAGVSQTPSNKVTEKGKYVELRCDPISGHTALYWYRQSLGQGPEFLIYFQGTGAADDSGLPNDRFFAVRPEGSVSTLKIQRTERGDSAVYLCASSFYRGEKLFFGSGTQLSVL.

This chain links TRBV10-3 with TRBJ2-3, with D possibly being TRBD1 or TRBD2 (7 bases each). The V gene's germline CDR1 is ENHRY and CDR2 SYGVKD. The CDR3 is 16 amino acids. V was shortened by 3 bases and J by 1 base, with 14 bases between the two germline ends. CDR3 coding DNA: TGTGCCATCAGTGACCCAGGGGGAGGGGGCACAGATACGCAGTATTTT. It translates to CAISDPGGGGTDTQYF.

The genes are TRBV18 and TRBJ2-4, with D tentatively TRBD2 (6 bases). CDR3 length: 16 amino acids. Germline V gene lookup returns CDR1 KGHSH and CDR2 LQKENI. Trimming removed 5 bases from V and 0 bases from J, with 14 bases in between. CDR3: CASSDRDFLAKNIQYF. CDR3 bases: TGTGCCAGCTCAGATCGGGACTTCTTAGCCAAAAACATTCAGTACTTC.

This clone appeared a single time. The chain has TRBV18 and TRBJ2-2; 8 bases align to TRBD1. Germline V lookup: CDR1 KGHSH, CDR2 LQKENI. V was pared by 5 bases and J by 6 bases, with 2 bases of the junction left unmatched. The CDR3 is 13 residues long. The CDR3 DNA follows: TGTGCCAGCTCAATGGACAGGGCCGGGGAGCTGTTTTTT. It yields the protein CASSMDRAGELFF.

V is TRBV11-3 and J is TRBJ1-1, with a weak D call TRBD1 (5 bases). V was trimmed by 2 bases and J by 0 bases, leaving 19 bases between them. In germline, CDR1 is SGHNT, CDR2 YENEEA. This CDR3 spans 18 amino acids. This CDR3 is CASSLFSTESSLNTEAFF. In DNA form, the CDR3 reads TGTGCCAGCAGCTTATTCTCGACAGAAAGCAGTTTGAACACTGAAGCTTTCTTT.

The CDR3 loop is CASSQGTFGNTIYF. CDR3 DNA: TGCGCCAGCAGCCAAGGGACATTTGGAAACACCATATATTTT. V and J are TRBV5-1 and TRBJ1-3, with D possibly matching TRBD1 (6 bases). The ends were cut back, 4 bases at V and 3 bases at J, with 11 bases in the middle. The germline gives CDR1 SGHRS, CDR2 YFSETQ. The CDR3 sequence is 14 residues long.

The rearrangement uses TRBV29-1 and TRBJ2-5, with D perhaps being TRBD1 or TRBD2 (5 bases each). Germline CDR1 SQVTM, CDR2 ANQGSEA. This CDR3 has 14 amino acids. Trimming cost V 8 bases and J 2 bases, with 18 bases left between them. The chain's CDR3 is CSFGASRRQETQYF. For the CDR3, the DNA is TGCAGCTTCGGGGCTTCTAGACGGCAAGAGACCCAGTACTTC.

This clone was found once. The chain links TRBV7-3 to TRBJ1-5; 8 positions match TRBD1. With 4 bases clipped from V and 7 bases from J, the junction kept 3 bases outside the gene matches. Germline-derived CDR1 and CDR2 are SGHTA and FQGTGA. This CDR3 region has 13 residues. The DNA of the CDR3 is TGTGCCAGCAGCTCTGGACAGGGACAGCCCCAGCATTTT. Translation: CASSSGQGQPQHF.

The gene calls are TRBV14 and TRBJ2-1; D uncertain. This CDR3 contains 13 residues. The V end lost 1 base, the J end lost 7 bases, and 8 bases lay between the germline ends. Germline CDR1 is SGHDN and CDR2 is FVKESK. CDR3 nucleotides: TGTGCCAGCAGCCAAGCGGATAGGAATGAGCAGTTCTTC. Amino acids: CASSQADRNEQFF.

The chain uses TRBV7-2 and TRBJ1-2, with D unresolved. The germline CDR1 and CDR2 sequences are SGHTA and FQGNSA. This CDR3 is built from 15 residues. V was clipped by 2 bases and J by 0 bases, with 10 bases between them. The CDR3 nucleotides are TGTGCCAGCAGCTTAAAACAGCAACCTAACTATGGCTACACCTTC. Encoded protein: CASSLKQQPNYGYTF.

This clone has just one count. Here the CDR3 reads CASRADRDHEQYF. DNA for the CDR3: TGTGCCAGCAGGGCTGACAGGGACCACGAGCAGTACTTC. The rearrangement links TRBV28 to TRBJ2-7, with 7 bases fitting TRBD1. CDR3 length equals 13 residues. CDR1 is MDHEN and CDR2 is SYDVKM in the germline V gene. Trimming took 6 bases from V and 5 from J; bases not matched to a gene: 7.

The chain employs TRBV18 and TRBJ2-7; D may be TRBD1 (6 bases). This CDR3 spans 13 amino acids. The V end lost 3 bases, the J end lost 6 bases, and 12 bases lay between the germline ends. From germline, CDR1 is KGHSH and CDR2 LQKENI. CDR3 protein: CASSPPPRGEQYF. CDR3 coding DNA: TGTGCCAGCTCACCGCCCCCCAGGGGCGAGCAGTACTTC. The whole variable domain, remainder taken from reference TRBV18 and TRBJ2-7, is NAGVMQNPRHLVRRRGQEARLRCSPMKGHSHVYWYRQLPEEGLKFMVYLQKENIIDESGMPKERFSAEFPKEGPSILRIQQVVRGDSAAYFCASSPPPRGEQYFGPGTRLTVT.

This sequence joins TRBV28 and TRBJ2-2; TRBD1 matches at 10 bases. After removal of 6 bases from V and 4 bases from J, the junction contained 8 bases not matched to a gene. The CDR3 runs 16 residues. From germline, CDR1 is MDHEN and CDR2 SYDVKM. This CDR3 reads CASRIRQGAGTGELFF. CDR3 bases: TGTGCCAGCAGGATACGACAGGGGGCGGGCACCGGGGAGCTGTTTTTT.

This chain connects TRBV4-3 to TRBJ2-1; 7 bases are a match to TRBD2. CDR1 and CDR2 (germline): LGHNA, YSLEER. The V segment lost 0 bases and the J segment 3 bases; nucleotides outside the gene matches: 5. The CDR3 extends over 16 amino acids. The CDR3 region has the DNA TGCGCCAGCAGCCAAGAATATGGGGACTACTACAATGAGCAGTTCTTC. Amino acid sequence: CASSQEYGDYYNEQFF.

In DNA form, the CDR3 reads TGTGCCAGCAGTTCGCACTATGGCTACACCTTC. Encoded protein: CASSSHYGYTF. The chain combines TRBV6-5 with TRBJ1-2; D gene ambiguous. The ends were cut back, 4 bases at V and 3 bases at J, with 3 bases in the middle. The CDR3 length is 11 residues. Germline CDR1 is MNHEY and CDR2 is SVGAGI.

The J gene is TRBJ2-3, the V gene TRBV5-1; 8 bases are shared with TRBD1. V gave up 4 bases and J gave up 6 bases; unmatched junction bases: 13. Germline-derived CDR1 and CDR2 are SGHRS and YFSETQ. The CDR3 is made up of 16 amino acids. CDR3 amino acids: CASSRFQGAVPDTQYF. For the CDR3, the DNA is TGCGCCAGCAGCCGCTTCCAGGGGGCCGTACCTGATACGCAGTATTTT.

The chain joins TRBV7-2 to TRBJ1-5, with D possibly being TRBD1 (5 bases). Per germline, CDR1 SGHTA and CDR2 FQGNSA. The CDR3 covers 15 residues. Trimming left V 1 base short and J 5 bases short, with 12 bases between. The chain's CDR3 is CASSLEYGAHQPQHF. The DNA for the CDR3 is TGTGCCAGCAGCTTAGAATACGGGGCCCATCAGCCCCAGCATTTT.

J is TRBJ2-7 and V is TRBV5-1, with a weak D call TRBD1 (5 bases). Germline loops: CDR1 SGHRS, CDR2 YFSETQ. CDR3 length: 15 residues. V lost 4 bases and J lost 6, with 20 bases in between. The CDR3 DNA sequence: TGCGCCAGCAGCCCCATGGGGCAGCCGGCTCTCGAGCAGTACTTC. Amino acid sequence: CASSPMGQPALEQYF.

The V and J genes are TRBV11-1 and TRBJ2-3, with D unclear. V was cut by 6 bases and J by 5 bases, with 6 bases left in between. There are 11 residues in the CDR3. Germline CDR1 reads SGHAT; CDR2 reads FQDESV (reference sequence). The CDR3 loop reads CASRGKDTQYF. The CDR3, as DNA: TGTGCCAGCAGAGGGAAAGATACGCAGTATTTT.

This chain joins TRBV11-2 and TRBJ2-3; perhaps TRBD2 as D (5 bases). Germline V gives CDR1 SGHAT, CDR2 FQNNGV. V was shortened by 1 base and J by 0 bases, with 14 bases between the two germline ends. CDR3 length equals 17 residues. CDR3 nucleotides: TGTGCCAGCAGCTTAGGCCGTACCGGCGGGAGCACAGATACGCAGTATTTT. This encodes CASSLGRTGGSTDTQYF.

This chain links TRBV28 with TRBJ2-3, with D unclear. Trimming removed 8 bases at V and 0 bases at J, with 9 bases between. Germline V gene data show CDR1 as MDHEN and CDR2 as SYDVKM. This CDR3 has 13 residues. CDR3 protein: CASWATSTDTQYF. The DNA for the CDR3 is TGTGCCAGCTGGGCCACGAGCACAGATACGCAGTATTTT.

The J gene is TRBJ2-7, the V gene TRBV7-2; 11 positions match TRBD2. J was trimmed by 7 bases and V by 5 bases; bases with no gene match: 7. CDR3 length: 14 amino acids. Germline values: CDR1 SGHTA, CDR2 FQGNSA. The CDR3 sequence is CASSRTSGWNEQYF. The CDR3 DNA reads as TGTGCCAGCAGCCGGACTAGCGGGTGGAATGAGCAGTACTTC.

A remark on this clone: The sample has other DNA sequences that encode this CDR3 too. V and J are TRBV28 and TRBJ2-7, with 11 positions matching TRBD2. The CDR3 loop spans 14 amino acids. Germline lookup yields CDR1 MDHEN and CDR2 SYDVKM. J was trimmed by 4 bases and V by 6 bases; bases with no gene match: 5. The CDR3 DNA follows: TGTGCCAGCAGCCCTAGCGGGAGGACGTACGAGCAGTACTTC. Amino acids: CASSPSGRTYEQYF.

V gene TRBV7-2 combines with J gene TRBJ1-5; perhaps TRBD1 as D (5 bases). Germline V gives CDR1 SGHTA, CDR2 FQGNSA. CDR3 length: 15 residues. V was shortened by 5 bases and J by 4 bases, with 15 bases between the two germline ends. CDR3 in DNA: TGTGCCAGCAGCCCGCGGGACGGGCAAAATCAGCCCCAGCATTTT. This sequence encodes CASSPRDGQNQPQHF. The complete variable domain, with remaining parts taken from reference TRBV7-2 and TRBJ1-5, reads GAGVSQSPSNKVTEKGKDVELRCDPISGHTALYWYRQSLGQGLEFLIYFQGNSAPDKSGLPSDRFSAERTGGSVSTLTIQRTQQEDSAVYLCASSPRDGQNQPQHFGDGTRLSIL.

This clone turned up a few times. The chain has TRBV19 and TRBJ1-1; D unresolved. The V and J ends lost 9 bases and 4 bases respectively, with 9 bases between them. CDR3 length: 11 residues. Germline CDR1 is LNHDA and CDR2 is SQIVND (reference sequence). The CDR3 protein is CASWSGTEAFF. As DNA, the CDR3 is TGTGCCAGCTGGTCGGGCACTGAAGCTTTCTTT. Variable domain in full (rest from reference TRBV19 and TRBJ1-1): DGGITQSPKYLFRKEGQNVTLSCEQNLNHDAMYWYRQDPGQGLRLIYYSQIVNDFQKGDIAEGYSVSREKKESFPLTVTSAQKNPTAFYLCASWSGTEAFFGQGTRLTVV.